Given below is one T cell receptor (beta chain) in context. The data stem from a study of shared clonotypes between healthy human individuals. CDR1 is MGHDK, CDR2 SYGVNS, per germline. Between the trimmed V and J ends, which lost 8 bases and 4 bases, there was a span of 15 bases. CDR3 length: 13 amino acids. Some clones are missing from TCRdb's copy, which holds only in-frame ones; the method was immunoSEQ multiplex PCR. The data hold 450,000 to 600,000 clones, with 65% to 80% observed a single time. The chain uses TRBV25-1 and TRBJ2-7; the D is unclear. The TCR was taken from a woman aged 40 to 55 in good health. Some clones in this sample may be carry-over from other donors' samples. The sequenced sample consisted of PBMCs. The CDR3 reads CASSLGTLYEQYF. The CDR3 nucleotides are TGTGCCAGCTCTTTGGGCACTCTATACGAGCAGTACTTC.